The entry below describes one T cell receptor beta chain. Its antigen is undetermined. This record belongs to a study of T cell responses to AZD1222 COVID-19 vaccine. The germline V gene encodes CDR1 SNHLY and CDR2 FYNNEI. With V trimmed by 6 bases and J by 1 base, 12 bases remained unmatched. The CDR3 totals 17 residues. The study's findings and limits: Sampling captured repertoires only after the peak T cell response. Reports indicate that nearly half of spike-specific TCRs are directed at unmutated variant regions.

Produced via immunoSEQ multiplex PCR; TCRdb's table is partial and in-frame only. The sample gives about 81,000 clones, about 89% of which show up once; approximately 10% is in the top ten. Sequencing used peripheral blood, obtained 28 days after the second AZD1222 dose. The receptor's source is an adult who received the AZD1222 COVID-19 vaccine. The chain joins TRBV2 to TRBJ1-5, with 7 bases fitting TRBD1. The CDR3 DNA sequence: TGTGCCAGCAGCCGCCAGACAGGGCGCGGGAGCAATCAGCCCCAGCATTTT. It codes for CASSRQTGRGSNQPQHF.